A single sample gave rise to the 23 T cell receptor beta chains below, sequenced in a study of CD8 T cells in ankylosing spondylitis. Their recognized antigens are unknown. Study findings and constraints: A TCR beta motif of eight highly homologous variants appeared characteristic of ankylosing spondylitis blood.

TCRdb recomputed calls from the 5' RACE reads with MiXCR, one row per CDR3 protein. The repertoire consists of hundreds of thousands of distinct CDR3 sequences, with about 25% occurring once and the leading ten covering 0.89%. Sequenced input: blood, either unsorted or a sorted T cell fraction (not recorded which). These receptor sequences come from a male donor with ankylosing spondylitis.

This chain uses TRBV2 with TRBJ2-2; 10 bases align to TRBD2. Germline-derived CDR1 and CDR2 are SNHLY and FYNNEI. V was clipped by 2 bases and J by 5 bases; unmatched bases: 5. The CDR3 consists of 16 residues. The CDR3 coding sequence is TGTGCCAGCAGTGAATGGCTAGCGGGAGAGACCGGGGAGCTGTTTTTT. Residues: CASSEWLAGETGELFF.

This clonotype was observed a few times. The chain carries TRBV11-2 and TRBJ2-3; no reliable D call. V lost 0 bases, J lost 7 bases, and 8 bases lay in between. From germline, CDR1 is SGHAT and CDR2 FQNNGV. CDR3 length: 13 amino acids. CDR3 bases: TGTGCCAGCAGCTTAGAAAGGCAAAATACGCAGTATTTT. It codes for CASSLERQNTQYF.

This chain joins TRBV20-1 and TRBJ2-7, with 12 bases lining up with TRBD2. The CDR3 sequence is 15 residues long. V shed 3 bases and J 2 bases; nucleotides not matched to a gene: 5. CDR1 is DFQATT and CDR2 is SNEGSKA in the germline V gene (reference sequence). In nucleotides, the CDR3 is TGCAGTGCTAGCGGGACTAGCGGGCCCACCTACGAGCAGTACGTC. Amino acid sequence: CSASGTSGPTYEQYV.

This chain connects TRBV10-3 to TRBJ2-5; the D gene could be TRBD1 or TRBD2 (6 bases each). Germline V gene data show CDR1 as ENHRY and CDR2 as SYGVKD. Deletions cut 0 bases from V and 2 bases from J, with 13 bases between. CDR3 length: 16 amino acids. DNA for the CDR3: TGTGCCATCAGTGAGTCCCGTGGGGGGCGTCAAGAGACCCAGTACTTC. This translates into CAISESRGGRQETQYF.

The rearrangement links TRBV7-9 to TRBJ1-6; D is possibly TRBD1 (6 bases). V was trimmed by 4 bases and J by 7 bases, leaving 11 bases between them. Germline V gene data show CDR1 as SEHNR and CDR2 as FQNEAQ (reference sequence). The CDR3 spans 14 residues. The CDR3 reads CASSYRVMNSPLHF. CDR3 coding DNA: TGTGCCAGCAGCTACAGGGTGATGAATTCACCCCTCCACTTT.

This clonotype was counted between two and nine times. V gene TRBV11-2 combines with J gene TRBJ1-1; D is unclear. The CDR3 is 16 amino acids. Germline values: CDR1 SGHAT, CDR2 FQNNGV. The ends were cut back, 0 bases at V and 1 base at J, with 12 bases in the middle. The CDR3, as DNA: TGTGCCAGCAGCTTAGAATTTGGGCGGTCGAACACTGAAGCTTTCTTT. Translation gives CASSLEFGRSNTEAFF.

Only a few counts were recorded for this clonotype. The gene calls are TRBV2 and TRBJ2-1; 11 bases map to TRBD2. CDR3 size: 14 residues. Germline trimming cut 7 bases from V and 8 bases from J; bases unmatched to any gene: 7. Per germline, CDR1 SNHLY and CDR2 FYNNEI. The CDR3 nucleotides are TGTGCCAGCAAGAGGAATAGCGGGAGGGATGAGCAGTTCTTC. This translates into CASKRNSGRDEQFF.

This chain uses TRBV27 with TRBJ1-6; TRBD1 is a possible D gene (6 bases). This CDR3 has 15 residues. Germline values: CDR1 MNHEY, CDR2 SMNVEV (reference sequence). Between the trimmed V and J ends, which lost 2 bases and 8 bases, there was a span of 13 bases. CDR3 nucleotide sequence: TGTGCCAGCAGTTTAATGGGGGCGGCGGATTCACCCCTCCACTTT. Translated, it gives CASSLMGAADSPLHF.

This clonotype was observed a handful of times. The chain joins TRBV5-1 to TRBJ2-3; D is ambiguous. The CDR3 runs 15 residues. Trimming left V 3 bases short and J 2 bases short, with 13 bases between. The germline V gene encodes CDR1 SGHRS and CDR2 YFSETQ. CDR3: CASSSSQVVTDTQYF. The CDR3 region has the DNA TGCGCCAGCAGCTCATCCCAGGTGGTCACAGATACGCAGTATTTT.

This sequence joins TRBV11-2 and TRBJ2-7; 9 bases fit TRBD2. Germline V gene data show CDR1 as SGHAT and CDR2 as FQNNGV. This CDR3 spans 16 amino acids. V trimming: 5 bases; J trimming: 0 bases; junction bases outside the gene matches: 8. The CDR3 loop is CASSQGLAGPSYEQYF. The CDR3 nucleotides are TGTGCCAGCAGCCAGGGACTAGCAGGGCCCTCCTACGAGCAGTACTTC.

This chain connects TRBV5-1 to TRBJ2-5, with D uncertain. The V end was cut by 0 bases, the J end by 1 base, with 7 bases between. Per the germline V gene, CDR1 is SGHRS and CDR2 is YFSETQ. CDR3 length equals 14 residues. CDR3 in DNA: TGCGCCAGCAGCTTGGTTGCCAGCCAAGAGACCCAGTACTTC. It codes for CASSLVASQETQYF.

The table lists this clonotype with many counts. The chain uses TRBV11-2 and TRBJ2-1; 10 nucleotides align to TRBD2. This CDR3 has 18 residues. V lost 2 bases and J lost 1; bases outside the gene matches: 8. CDR1 SGHAT and CDR2 FQNNGV come from the germline V gene. CDR3 nucleotide sequence: TGTGCCAGCAGCTTACGGACTAGCGGAATGTCTTCCTACAATGAGCAGTTCTTC. This gives the protein CASSLRTSGMSSYNEQFF.

This clonotype has more than one count but fewer than ten. The CDR3 loop is CASSGSGNRPQHF. Written as DNA, the CDR3 is TGTGCCAGCAGTGGGTCAGGGAACCGGCCCCAGCATTTT. J is TRBJ1-5 and V is TRBV6-1, with D possibly being TRBD1 (5 bases). The CDR3 contains 13 residues. Germline loops: CDR1 MNHNS, CDR2 SASEGT. Trimming shortened V by 4 bases and J by 9 bases, and 13 bases separated the two germline ends.

This clonotype came up a few times. V and J are TRBV5-1 and TRBJ1-6, with a weak D call TRBD1 (5 bases). The CDR3 consists of 17 residues. CDR1 and CDR2 (germline): SGHRS, YFSETQ. Trimming stripped 4 bases from V and 0 bases from J, with 14 bases between. The CDR3 loop reads CASSRDGSSSYNSPLHF. For the CDR3, the DNA is TGCGCCAGCAGCAGGGACGGCTCGAGCTCCTATAATTCACCCCTCCACTTT.

The chain uses TRBV12-3 or TRBV12-4 and TRBJ2-5, with TRBD2 as a possible D gene (6 bases). The CDR3 loop spans 15 amino acids. Trimming removed 5 bases from V and 1 base from J, with 14 bases in between. DNA for the CDR3: TGTGCCAGCAGTCCCCAGTCCGGGGGCCAAGAGACCCAGTACTTC. This translates into CASSPQSGGQETQYF.

The chain has TRBV6-5 and TRBJ1-1; D remains unclear. Germline CDR1 MNHEY, CDR2 SVGAGI. Trimming took off 4 bases at V and 3 bases at J, with 15 bases between the two ends. The CDR3 length is 15 residues. CDR3 DNA: TGTGCCAGCAGTTTTTCTACGAACGGGGACACTGAAGCTTTCTTT. Encoded protein: CASSFSTNGDTEAFF.

The chain links TRBV5-1 to TRBJ1-1, with D unresolved. CDR1 SGHRS and CDR2 YFSETQ come from the germline V gene. The CDR3 sequence is 14 residues long. Trimming cost V 5 bases and J 1 base, with 12 bases left between them. The CDR3 DNA reads as TGCGCCAGCAGGAGTGGAGGAAGGAACACTGAAGCTTTCTTT. This gives the protein CASRSGGRNTEAFF.

The CDR3 nucleotides are TGCGCCAGCAGAATTGGACAGGGGGAGACCCAGTACTTC. This encodes CASRIGQGETQYF. This rearrangement joins TRBV5-1 to TRBJ2-5; 9 nucleotides match TRBD1. V shed 5 bases, J shed 5 bases, and the junction held 4 bases outside the gene matches. Per the germline V gene, CDR1 is SGHRS and CDR2 is YFSETQ. The CDR3 is made up of 13 amino acids.

This sequence joins TRBV7-2 and TRBJ2-1; the D is unclear. The CDR3 extends over 15 amino acids. Germline CDR1 SGHTA, CDR2 FQGNSA. V gave up 4 bases and J gave up 0 bases, with 10 bases separating them. CDR3 protein: CASSYSFVSYNEQFF. The DNA of the CDR3 is TGTGCCAGCAGCTACTCGTTTGTCTCCTACAATGAGCAGTTCTTC.

The rearrangement uses TRBV4-2 and TRBJ2-5; 8 bases align to TRBD2. V was clipped by 4 bases and J by 5 bases; unmatched bases: 6. CDR3 length equals 14 residues. Looked up from germline, CDR1 is LGHNA and CDR2 is YNFKEQ. CDR3 loop: CASSPGTRPETQYF. The CDR3 DNA reads TGTGCCAGCAGCCCCGGGACTAGGCCGGAGACCCAGTACTTC.

V gene TRBV24-1 combines with J gene TRBJ2-3; D perhaps matches TRBD1 (6 bases). This CDR3 contains 17 residues. Germline-derived CDR1 and CDR2 are KGHDR and SFDVKD. V lost 3 bases and J lost 0, with 15 bases in between. The DNA of the CDR3 is TGTGCCACCAGTGATCCGTTTACAGGGTTGAGCACAGATACGCAGTATTTT. Its translation is CATSDPFTGLSTDTQYF.

The table lists this clonotype with a few counts. V usage is TRBV6-1 and J usage is TRBJ1-2; D is undetermined. In germline, CDR1 is MNHNS, CDR2 SASEGT. The CDR3 extends over 13 amino acids. Trimming cost V 2 bases and J 7 bases, with 11 bases left between them. This chain's CDR3 is CASSETTVGGYTF. The CDR3 nucleotides read TGTGCCAGCAGTGAAACAACAGTGGGTGGCTACACCTTC.

V and J are TRBV7-9 and TRBJ1-5, with D unresolved. In germline, CDR1 is SEHNR, CDR2 FQNEAQ (reference sequence). This CDR3 region has 17 residues. V was trimmed by 5 bases and J by 0 bases, leaving 17 bases between them. This chain's CDR3 is CASSPQTDRYSNQPQHF. The CDR3 coding sequence is TGTGCCAGCAGCCCTCAGACCGACCGATATAGCAATCAGCCCCAGCATTTT.